These T cell receptor beta chains were read from a single sample in a study of blood T cell repertoires in COVID-19. The protocol was immunoSEQ multiplex PCR, while the TCRdb copy is restricted to in-frame clones and leaves out a portion. Of approximately 300,000 clones listed, roughly 90% are singletons. Material: PBMCs or T cells enriched from blood (not recorded which). The receptors stem from a woman in her 30s who had been exposed to COVID-19. Each CDR3 is given with its conserved first and last residue. Fields, in order: D gene, clone size, J gene, V gene, CDR3 DNA, CDR3 protein. The D gene is left open where the match is weak. Clone size is not always given. Where it is, it says once, few, many or a class for expanded clones.

>.|.|TRBJ1-2|TRBV7-9
TGTGCCAGCAGCCCGCAGGGGACCTATGGCTACACCTTC
CASSPQGTYGYTF
>.|few|TRBJ1-1|TRBV30
TGTGCCTGGAGTATGGACATTTCCACTGAAGCTTTCTTT
CAWSMDISTEAFF
>TRBD2|once|TRBJ2-2|TRBV10-3
TGTGCCACGAGATTCGGGGGGGTGCGCGGGGAGCTGTTTTTT
CATRFGGVRGELFF
>.|.|TRBJ1-2|TRBV7-9
TGTGCCAGCAGCTTAGAGTACAGAAGCCCATATGGCTACACCTTC
CASSLEYRSPYGYTF
>TRBD1|.|TRBJ2-1|TRBV11-3
TGTGCCAGCAGTTTGACAGGGATTGATGAGCAGTTCTTC
CASSLTGIDEQFF
>.|.|TRBJ1-2|TRBV6-1
TGTGCCAGCAGTGAAAGTAGGGGGTGGGATGGCTACACCTTC
CASSESRGWDGYTF
>TRBD1|.|TRBJ1-6|TRBV19
TGTGCCAGTAGTATAGATGGGACAGGGAGTTCACCCCTCCACTTT
CASSIDGTGSSPLHF
>TRBD1|.|TRBJ2-7|TRBV29-1
TGCAGCGCTACCGGGACAGACTACGAGCAGTACTTC
CSATGTDYEQYF
>TRBD1|.|TRBJ1-1|TRBV20-1
TGCAGTGCCCGCCGACAGGGCGCAGCTTTCTTT
CSARRQGAAFF
>.|.|TRBJ2-3|TRBV19
TGTGCCAGTAGTGGGGGCAAGGGGCTCCGTGATACGCAGTATTTT
CASSGGKGLRDTQYF
>TRBD2|.|TRBJ2-3|TRBV5-5
TGTGCCAGCAGCTTGGAAGCGGGACTAGCGGGGGGGCAGCAGATAGATACGCAGTATTTT
CASSLEAGLAGGQQIDTQYF
>.|.|TRBJ2-1|TRBV9
TGTGCCAGCAGCGTAGGCGGGGTTTACAATGAGCAGTTCTTC
CASSVGGVYNEQFF
>.|.|TRBJ2-3|TRBV9
TGTGCCAGCAGCTTACAGGTAGATACGCAGTATTTT
CASSLQVDTQYF
>TRBD2|.|TRBJ2-1|TRBV19
TGTGCCAGTACCCGGACTAGCGGGGGGTACAATGAGCAGTTCTTC
CASTRTSGGYNEQFF
>.|.|TRBJ2-5|TRBV9
TGTGCCAGCAGCGCACTAGGTGGCCAAGGGACCCAGTACTTC
CASSALGGQGTQYF
>TRBD2|.|TRBJ2-3|TRBV7-2
TGTGCCAGCAGCCCTATGGGCGGGGGGGCCCGGGATACGCAGTATTTT
CASSPMGGGARDTQYF
>.|.|TRBJ1-2|TRBV7-9
TGTGGCGCGGGCAACCAAGATAACTATGGCTACACCTTC
CGAGNQDNYGYTF
>TRBD1|.|TRBJ1-5|TRBV2
TGTGCCAGCAACCCGGGACAGGCGCGGCAAATCCAAATGCCCCAGCATTTT
CASNPGQARQIQMPQHF
>TRBD1|.|TRBJ2-2|TRBV9
TGTGCCAGCAGCCCCCGTCGGGACAGGAAGACCGGGGAGCTGTTTTTT
CASSPRRDRKTGELFF
>.|.|TRBJ1-5|TRBV7-2
TGTGCCAGCAGCCCGAGGCTCGGTCAGCCCCAGCATTTT
CASSPRLGQPQHF
>TRBD1|once|TRBJ1-2|TRBV4-1
TGCGCCAGCAGCCAAGGGAGGGGAATGGGACAGGGGACTGGCTACACCTTC
CASSQGRGMGQGTGYTF
>.|.|TRBJ1-6|TRBV29-1
TGCAGCGTTGGGGGGGATTCCCTCAATTCACCCCTCCACTTT
CSVGGDSLNSPLHF
>.|.|TRBJ1-1|TRBV27
TGTGCCAGCAGGGGCAGGAACACTGAAGCTTTCTTT
CASRGRNTEAFF
>TRBD2|.|TRBJ2-1|TRBV7-6
TGTGCCAGCAGCCCGACTAGCGGGGGGCTAGAGCAGTTCTTC
CASSPTSGGLEQFF
>TRBD1|once|TRBJ2-2|TRBV19
TGTGCCAGTAGTAGAGGGGGCAGGACCGGGGAGCTGTTTTTT
CASSRGGRTGELFF
>.|.|TRBJ2-5|TRBV10-1
TGCGCCAGCAGTGAACAAGACAGCGCGGGGGAGACCCAGTACTTC
CASSEQDSAGETQYF
>.|.|TRBJ2-7|TRBV6-1
TGTGCCAGCAGTGAAGCGAGGAGACACGAGCAGTACTTC
CASSEARRHEQYF
>TRBD1|.|TRBJ1-2|TRBV14
TGTGCCAGCAGCCATTGGCCGGGACAGGGGGTCTATGGCTACACCTTC
CASSHWPGQGVYGYTF
>.|.|TRBJ2-7|TRBV30
TGTGCCTGGAGTCACACAGCAGTCCCCGTACTTAGGTACTTC
CAWSHTAVPVLRYF
>.|.|TRBJ1-2|TRBV10-2
TGCGCCAGCAGTAACAGACAGCTCTATGGCTACACCTTC
CASSNRQLYGYTF
>.|.|TRBJ2-3|TRBV10-3
TGTGCCATCAGTGAGGCGCGGGGTACTTTTACGCAGTATTTT
CAISEARGTFTQYF